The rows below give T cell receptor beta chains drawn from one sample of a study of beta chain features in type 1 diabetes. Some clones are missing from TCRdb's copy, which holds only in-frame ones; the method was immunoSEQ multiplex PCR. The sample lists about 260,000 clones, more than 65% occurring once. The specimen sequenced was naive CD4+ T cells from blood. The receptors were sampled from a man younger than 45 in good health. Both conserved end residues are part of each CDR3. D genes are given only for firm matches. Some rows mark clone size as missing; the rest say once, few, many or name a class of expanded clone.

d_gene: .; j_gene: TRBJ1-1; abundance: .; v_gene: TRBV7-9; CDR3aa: CASSLQSEAFF; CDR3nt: TGTGCCAGCAGCTTACAGTCTGAAGCTTTCTTT
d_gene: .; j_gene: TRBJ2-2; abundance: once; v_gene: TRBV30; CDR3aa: CAWSVLDRDTGELFF; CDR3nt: TGTGCCTGGAGTGTTCTCGACAGAGACACCGGGGAGCTGTTTTTT
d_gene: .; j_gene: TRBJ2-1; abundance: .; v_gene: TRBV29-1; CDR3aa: CSVEYPGNEQFF; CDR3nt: TGCAGCGTTGAGTACCCAGGCAATGAGCAGTTCTTC
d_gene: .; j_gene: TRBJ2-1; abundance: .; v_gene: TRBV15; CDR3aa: CATRKGEDHNEQFF; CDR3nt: TGTGCCACCAGAAAGGGGGAAGACCACAATGAGCAGTTCTTC
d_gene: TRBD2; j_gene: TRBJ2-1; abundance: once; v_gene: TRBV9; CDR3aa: CASSLGLASNEQFF; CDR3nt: TGTGCCAGCAGCTTAGGACTAGCGAGCAATGAGCAGTTCTTC
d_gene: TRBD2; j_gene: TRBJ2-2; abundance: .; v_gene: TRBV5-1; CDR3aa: CASSPGTSGTGELFF; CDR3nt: TGCGCCAGCAGCCCGGGGACTAGCGGCACCGGGGAGCTGTTTTTT
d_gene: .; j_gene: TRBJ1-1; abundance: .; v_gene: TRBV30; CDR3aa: CAWMFDSEAFF; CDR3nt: TGTGCCTGGATGTTCGACTCCGAAGCTTTCTTT
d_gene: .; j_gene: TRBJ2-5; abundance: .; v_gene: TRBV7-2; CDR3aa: CASSLATTAGRMHF; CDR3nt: TGTGCCAGCAGCTTAGCGACGACAGCCGGCCGGATGCACTTC
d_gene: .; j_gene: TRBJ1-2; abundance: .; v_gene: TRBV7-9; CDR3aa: CASSRGDYGYTF; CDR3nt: TGTGCCAGCAGCCGGGGAGACTATGGCTACACCTTC
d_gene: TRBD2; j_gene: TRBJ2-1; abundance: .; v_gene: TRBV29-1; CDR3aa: CSVKKGTSVNEQFF; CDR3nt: TGCAGCGTTAAGAAAGGGACTAGCGTAAATGAGCAGTTCTTC
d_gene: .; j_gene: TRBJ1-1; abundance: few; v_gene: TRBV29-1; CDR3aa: CSVTWLGTEAFF; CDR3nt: TGCAGCGTTACCTGGCTCGGCACTGAAGCTTTCTTT
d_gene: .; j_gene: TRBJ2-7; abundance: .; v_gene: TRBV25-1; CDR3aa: CASRQMREQYF; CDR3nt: TGTGCCAGCCGCCAGATGCGAGAGCAGTACTTC
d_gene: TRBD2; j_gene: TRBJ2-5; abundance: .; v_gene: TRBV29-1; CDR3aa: CSVGTSGRRQETQYF; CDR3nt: TGCAGCGTTGGTACTAGCGGGAGGCGTCAAGAGACCCAGTACTTC
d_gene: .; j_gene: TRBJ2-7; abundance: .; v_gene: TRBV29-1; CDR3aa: CSVGRGIYEQYF; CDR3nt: TGCAGCGTTGGACGAGGGATCTACGAGCAGTACTTC
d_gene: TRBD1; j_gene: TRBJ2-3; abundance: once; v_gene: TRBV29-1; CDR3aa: CSVATGGADTQYF; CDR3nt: TGCAGCGTTGCGACAGGGGGCGCAGATACGCAGTATTTT
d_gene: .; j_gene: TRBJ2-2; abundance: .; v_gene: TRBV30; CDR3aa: CAWSVRTVTGELFF; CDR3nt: TGTGCCTGGAGTGTACGGACCGTCACCGGGGAGCTGTTTTTT
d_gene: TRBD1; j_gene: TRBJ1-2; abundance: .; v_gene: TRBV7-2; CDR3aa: CASSHGTGDYGYTF; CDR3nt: TGTGCCAGCAGCCACGGGACAGGGGACTATGGCTACACCTTC
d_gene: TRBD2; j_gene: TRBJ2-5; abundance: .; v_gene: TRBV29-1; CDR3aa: CSVRAGAETQYF; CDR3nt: TGCAGCGTTCGAGCGGGAGCAGAGACCCAGTACTTC
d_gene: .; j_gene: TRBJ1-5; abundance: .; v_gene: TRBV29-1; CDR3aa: CSVGDRPDQPQHF; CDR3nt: TGCAGCGTGGGCGACAGGCCGGATCAGCCCCAGCATTTT
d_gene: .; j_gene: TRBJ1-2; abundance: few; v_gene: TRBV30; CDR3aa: CAWSDGGPRHGYTF; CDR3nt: TGTGCCTGGAGTGACGGGGGCCCTAGGCATGGCTACACCTTC
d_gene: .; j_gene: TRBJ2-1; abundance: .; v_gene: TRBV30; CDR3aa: CAWNSGQQFF; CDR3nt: TGTGCCTGGAATTCGGGACAACAGTTCTTC
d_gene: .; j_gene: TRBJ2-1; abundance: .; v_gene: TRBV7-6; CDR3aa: CASSLEGNEQFF; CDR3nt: TGTGCCAGCAGCTTAGAAGGCAATGAGCAGTTCTTC
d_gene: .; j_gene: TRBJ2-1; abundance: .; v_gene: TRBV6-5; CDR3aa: CASSFRKNEQFF; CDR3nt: TGTGCCAGCAGTTTCAGAAAGAATGAGCAGTTCTTC
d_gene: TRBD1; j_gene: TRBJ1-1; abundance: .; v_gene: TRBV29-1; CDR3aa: CSSQGQGEAFF; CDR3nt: TGCAGCTCGCAGGGACAGGGGGAAGCTTTCTTT
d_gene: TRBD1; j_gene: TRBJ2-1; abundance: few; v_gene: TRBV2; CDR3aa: CASRRLTGGSYNEQFF; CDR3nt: TGTGCCAGCAGAAGACTGACAGGGGGCTCCTACAATGAGCAGTTCTTC